The rows below give T cell receptor beta chains drawn from one sample of a study of cytomegalovirus exposure and HLA in healthy donors. The protocol was immunoSEQ multiplex PCR, while the TCRdb copy is restricted to in-frame clones and leaves out a portion. Of 220,000 or so clones listed, approximately 88% are singletons. The sequencing sample was made of PBMCs. The source is a woman aged 25 to 45 in good health and CMV-seropositive. CDR3s include the opening cysteine and the closing phenylalanine or tryptophan. The D gene is left open where the match is weak. Rows give clone size only sometimes, using once, few, many, or a class for an expanded clone.

d_call: TRBD2
clone_size: -
j_call: TRBJ2-1
v_call: TRBV11-2
cdr3_nt: TGTGCCAGCAGCCAAGGACTAGCGGGAGGCCCAACCCGGTTCAATGAGCAGTTCTTC
cdr3_aa: CASSQGLAGGPTRFNEQFF

d_call: TRBD1
clone_size: -
j_call: TRBJ1-2
v_call: TRBV5-6
cdr3_nt: TGTGCCAGTAGAACAGGGGGGGTCGATGGCTACACCTTC
cdr3_aa: CASRTGGVDGYTF

d_call: -
clone_size: -
j_call: TRBJ2-2
v_call: TRBV7-9
cdr3_nt: TGTGCCAGCAGCTTACAGGACACCACCGGGGAGCTGTTTTTT
cdr3_aa: CASSLQDTTGELFF

d_call: -
clone_size: -
j_call: TRBJ1-1
v_call: TRBV6-7
cdr3_nt: TGTGCCAGCAAACGGGGCGACACTGAAGCTTTCTTT
cdr3_aa: CASKRGDTEAFF

d_call: -
clone_size: -
j_call: TRBJ1-2
v_call: TRBV29-1
cdr3_nt: TGCAGCGTTGAGGGGGGGGTGGCAGGGAATGGCTACACCTTC
cdr3_aa: CSVEGGVAGNGYTF

d_call: TRBD1
clone_size: -
j_call: TRBJ2-7
v_call: TRBV30
cdr3_nt: TGTGCCTGGAGTGGCCGAGGACAGGGGGTCGAGCAGTACTTC
cdr3_aa: CAWSGRGQGVEQYF

d_call: TRBD1
clone_size: -
j_call: TRBJ2-7
v_call: TRBV27
cdr3_nt: TGTGCCAGCAGTTTGCTTTCCGGGACAGGGAACGAGCAGTACTTC
cdr3_aa: CASSLLSGTGNEQYF

d_call: TRBD1
clone_size: -
j_call: TRBJ2-2
v_call: TRBV10-3
cdr3_nt: TGTGCCATCAGCCGGACAGGGGAATACACCGGGGAGCTGTTTTTT
cdr3_aa: CAISRTGEYTGELFF

d_call: -
clone_size: -
j_call: TRBJ1-1
v_call: TRBV6-5
cdr3_nt: TGTGCCAGCAGTCTCAGGGGATACACTGAAGCTTTCTTT
cdr3_aa: CASSLRGYTEAFF

d_call: -
clone_size: once
j_call: TRBJ2-7
v_call: TRBV13
cdr3_nt: TGTGCCAGCAGCTCTACCGAAAACGAGCAGTACTTC
cdr3_aa: CASSSTENEQYF

d_call: -
clone_size: -
j_call: TRBJ2-2
v_call: TRBV5-4
cdr3_nt: TGTGCCAGCCAACGTCGGTCATCGAACACCGGGGAGCTGTTTTTT
cdr3_aa: CASQRRSSNTGELFF

d_call: TRBD2
clone_size: once
j_call: TRBJ2-7
v_call: TRBV7-9
cdr3_nt: TGTGCCAGCAGCCCGGGACTAGCGGGAGCCTACGAGCAGTACTTC
cdr3_aa: CASSPGLAGAYEQYF

d_call: TRBD1
clone_size: -
j_call: TRBJ1-1
v_call: TRBV11-3
cdr3_nt: TGTGCCAGCAGCCGGGGACAGGGTGGGGTAGCTTTCTTT
cdr3_aa: CASSRGQGGVAFF

d_call: -
clone_size: -
j_call: TRBJ2-7
v_call: TRBV5-1
cdr3_nt: TGCGCCAGCAGCTTAACCCCCGGGACCGAGGACGAGCAGTACTTC
cdr3_aa: CASSLTPGTEDEQYF

d_call: TRBD1
clone_size: -
j_call: TRBJ2-7
v_call: TRBV27
cdr3_nt: TGTGCCAGCAAGCGGGGACAGGGCGCTTCGTACGAGCAGTACTTC
cdr3_aa: CASKRGQGASYEQYF

d_call: -
clone_size: -
j_call: TRBJ1-1
v_call: TRBV13
cdr3_nt: TGTGCCAGCAGCCCCGAAGGGCTCGTGGACACTGAAGCTTTCTTT
cdr3_aa: CASSPEGLVDTEAFF

d_call: -
clone_size: -
j_call: TRBJ1-1
v_call: TRBV13
cdr3_nt: TGTGCCAGCAGCTTAGGCGGGAACACTGAAGCTTTCTTT
cdr3_aa: CASSLGGNTEAFF

d_call: -
clone_size: once
j_call: TRBJ2-7
v_call: TRBV27
cdr3_nt: TGTGCCAGCAGTTTAGGGACCAGCTACGAGCAGTACTTC
cdr3_aa: CASSLGTSYEQYF

d_call: TRBD1
clone_size: -
j_call: TRBJ2-7
v_call: TRBV29-1
cdr3_nt: TGCAGCGTCACGGGACAGACCAGCTCCTACGAGCAGTACTTC
cdr3_aa: CSVTGQTSSYEQYF

d_call: -
clone_size: -
j_call: TRBJ1-1
v_call: TRBV7-2
cdr3_nt: TGTGCCAGCAGCGCCTTCGACGGAAGTAGTGAAGCTTTCTTT
cdr3_aa: CASSAFDGSSEAFF

d_call: -
clone_size: few
j_call: TRBJ1-1
v_call: TRBV7-3
cdr3_nt: TGTGCCAGCAGCTTAGTTGGTGGGAACACTGAAGCTTTCTTT
cdr3_aa: CASSLVGGNTEAFF

d_call: -
clone_size: -
j_call: TRBJ1-4
v_call: TRBV30
cdr3_nt: TGTGCCTGGAGTGTACAGGGCGGTGGTGAAAAACTGTTTTTT
cdr3_aa: CAWSVQGGGEKLFF

d_call: -
clone_size: -
j_call: TRBJ2-7
v_call: TRBV6-5
cdr3_nt: TGTGCCAGCAGTTACGGGATAACGGGAGAGCAGTACTTC
cdr3_aa: CASSYGITGEQYF

d_call: -
clone_size: -
j_call: TRBJ1-4
v_call: TRBV5-6
cdr3_nt: TGTGCCAGCAGACCCTGGACTGGTGGTGAAAAACTGTTTTTT
cdr3_aa: CASRPWTGGEKLFF

d_call: TRBD1
clone_size: -
j_call: TRBJ1-2
v_call: TRBV5-1
cdr3_nt: TGCGCCAGCAGCTTTACAGGGGGTAACTATGGCTACACCTTC
cdr3_aa: CASSFTGGNYGYTF

d_call: -
clone_size: -
j_call: TRBJ2-1
v_call: TRBV27
cdr3_nt: TGTGCCAGCAGTAACCCCGGGCTAGCCGACAAATACTCCTACAATGAGCAGTTCTTC
cdr3_aa: CASSNPGLADKYSYNEQFF

d_call: -
clone_size: -
j_call: TRBJ2-1
v_call: TRBV7-2
cdr3_nt: TGTGCCAGCAGCCACGATGAGCAGTTCTTC
cdr3_aa: CASSHDEQFF

d_call: -
clone_size: few
j_call: TRBJ1-1
v_call: TRBV5-5
cdr3_nt: TGTGCCAGCAGCTTGGCAGGAATCACTGAAGCTTTCTTT
cdr3_aa: CASSLAGITEAFF

d_call: TRBD1
clone_size: -
j_call: TRBJ2-1
v_call: TRBV9
cdr3_nt: TGTGCCAGCAGCGTAGAGGGACAGGGGACCTACAATGAGCAGTTCTTC
cdr3_aa: CASSVEGQGTYNEQFF

d_call: TRBD1
clone_size: -
j_call: TRBJ2-2
v_call: TRBV6-4
cdr3_nt: TGTGCCAGCAGTGTACAGGGGGCGAACACCGGGGAGCTGTTTTTT
cdr3_aa: CASSVQGANTGELFF

d_call: TRBD1
clone_size: -
j_call: TRBJ2-7
v_call: TRBV7-6
cdr3_nt: TGTGCCAGCAGCCTAGACAGGGGGTACGAGCAGTACTTC
cdr3_aa: CASSLDRGYEQYF

d_call: -
clone_size: -
j_call: TRBJ2-7
v_call: TRBV7-2
cdr3_nt: TGTGCCAGCAGCTTACCTCGGAGCTACGAGCAGTACTTC
cdr3_aa: CASSLPRSYEQYF

d_call: -
clone_size: once
j_call: TRBJ2-7
v_call: TRBV19
cdr3_nt: TGTGCCAGTAGTCCCGGGATGACATCTAACTACGAGCAGTACTTC
cdr3_aa: CASSPGMTSNYEQYF

d_call: -
clone_size: -
j_call: TRBJ2-1
v_call: TRBV5-4
cdr3_nt: TGTGCCAGCAGCTTGGGCCTCAGCGATGAGCAGTTCTTC
cdr3_aa: CASSLGLSDEQFF

d_call: TRBD1
clone_size: -
j_call: TRBJ1-2
v_call: TRBV6-5
cdr3_nt: TGTGCCAGCAGTTACGCAGGGGGCTATGGCTACACCTTC
cdr3_aa: CASSYAGGYGYTF

d_call: TRBD2
clone_size: -
j_call: TRBJ2-7
v_call: TRBV7-2
cdr3_nt: TGTGCCAGCAGCTTAGTTGCGGGAGGTTCCTACGAGCAGTACTTC
cdr3_aa: CASSLVAGGSYEQYF

d_call: TRBD1
clone_size: -
j_call: TRBJ2-7
v_call: TRBV30
cdr3_nt: TGTGCCTGGAGCGGACAGGCGTACGAGCAGTACTTC
cdr3_aa: CAWSGQAYEQYF

d_call: -
clone_size: -
j_call: TRBJ2-7
v_call: TRBV5-5
cdr3_nt: TGTGCCAGCAGCTTATTAGCGGCCTCTCGCGAGCAGTACTTC
cdr3_aa: CASSLLAASREQYF

d_call: -
clone_size: -
j_call: TRBJ2-1
v_call: TRBV18
cdr3_nt: TGTGCCAGCAACAAGCCCCCGTACAATGAGCAGTTCTTC
cdr3_aa: CASNKPPYNEQFF

d_call: TRBD1
clone_size: -
j_call: TRBJ2-7
v_call: TRBV4-2
cdr3_nt: TGTGCCAGCAGCCAAGCGGGGACAGGGGAGGTGGACGAGCAGTACTTC
cdr3_aa: CASSQAGTGEVDEQYF

d_call: TRBD1
clone_size: once
j_call: TRBJ1-1
v_call: TRBV7-3
cdr3_nt: TGTGCCAGCAGCTACCCCCCTGAGGGACAGGGAGTCACTGAAGCTTTCTTT
cdr3_aa: CASSYPPEGQGVTEAFF

d_call: TRBD2
clone_size: -
j_call: TRBJ2-7
v_call: TRBV9
cdr3_nt: TGTGCCAGCAGCGTAGGTACTAGCGGGAGCTCCTACGAGCAGTACTTC
cdr3_aa: CASSVGTSGSSYEQYF

d_call: -
clone_size: -
j_call: TRBJ2-3
v_call: TRBV6-5
cdr3_nt: TGTGCCAGCAGTCTGGAGGGCATGGGTACGCAGTATTTT
cdr3_aa: CASSLEGMGTQYF